The TCR beta chain under discussion was sequenced for a study of T-cell memory formation after mild COVID-19. This clonotype was found many times. Its antigen is still unknown. V shed 9 bases, J shed 8 bases, and the junction held 8 bases outside the gene matches. This CDR3 contains 13 residues. One entry per CDR3 protein, called by TCRdb with MiXCR from the 5' RACE reads. This sample has 300,000 to 350,000 distinct CDR3 sequences; roughly 13% occur once, and the top ten carry about 24%. Study results and limitations: Contracting CD4+ clones lay largely in CM and EM, with CD8+ ones residing in EMRA. Clones that contracted from day 15 to 85 were balanced CD4/CD8, while later expanders leaned CD4+. The second-wave clones peaking on day 37 were not confirmed as SARS-CoV-2-specific. Memory sampled before infection contained some responding clones, suggesting cross-reactive memory joined.

The TCR was taken from a man between 18 and 29 years old who had mild COVID-19 (a few samples of this study predate the infection). Cell type and time point are not known. Material: PBMCs or a T cell subset sorted from them (not recorded which). The rearrangement joins TRBV12-3 or TRBV12-4 to TRBJ1-5; 9 bases fit TRBD1. The CDR3 reads CARKQGAEEPQHF. DNA for the CDR3: TGTGCCAGAAAACAGGGGGCCGAAGAGCCCCAGCATTTT.